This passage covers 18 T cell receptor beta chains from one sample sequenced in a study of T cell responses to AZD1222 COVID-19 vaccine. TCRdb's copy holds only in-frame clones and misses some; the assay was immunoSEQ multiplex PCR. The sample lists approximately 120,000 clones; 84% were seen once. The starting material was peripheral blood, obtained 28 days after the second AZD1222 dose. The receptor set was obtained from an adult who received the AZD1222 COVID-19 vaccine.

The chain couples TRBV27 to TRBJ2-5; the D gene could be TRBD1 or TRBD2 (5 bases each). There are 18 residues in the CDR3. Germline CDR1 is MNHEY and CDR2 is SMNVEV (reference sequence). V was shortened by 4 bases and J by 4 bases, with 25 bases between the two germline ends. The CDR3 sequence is CASSSRPGRLGVPETQYF. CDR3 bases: TGTGCCAGCAGTTCCCGGCCGGGAAGGTTGGGGGTCCCAGAGACCCAGTACTTC.

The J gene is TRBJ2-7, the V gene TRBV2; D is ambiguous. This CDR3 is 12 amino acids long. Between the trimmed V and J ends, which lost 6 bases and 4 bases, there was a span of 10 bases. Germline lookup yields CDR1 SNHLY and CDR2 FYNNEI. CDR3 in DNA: TGTGCCAGCAGCGCAGAAGGTTACGAGCAGTACTTC. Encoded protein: CASSAEGYEQYF.

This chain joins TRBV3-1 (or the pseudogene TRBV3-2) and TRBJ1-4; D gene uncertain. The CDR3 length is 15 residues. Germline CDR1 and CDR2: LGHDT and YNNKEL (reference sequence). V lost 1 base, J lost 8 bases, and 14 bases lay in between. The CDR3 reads CASSQAARSGEKLFF. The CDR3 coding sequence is TGTGCCAGCAGCCAAGCTGCCAGGAGTGGGGAAAAACTGTTTTTT.

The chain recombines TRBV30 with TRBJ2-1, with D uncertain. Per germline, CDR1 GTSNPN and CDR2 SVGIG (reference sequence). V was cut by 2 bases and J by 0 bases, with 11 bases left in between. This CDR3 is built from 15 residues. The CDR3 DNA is TGTGCCTGGAGTCCCTGGGGAAGCTCCTACAATGAGCAGTTCTTC. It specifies CAWSPWGSSYNEQFF.

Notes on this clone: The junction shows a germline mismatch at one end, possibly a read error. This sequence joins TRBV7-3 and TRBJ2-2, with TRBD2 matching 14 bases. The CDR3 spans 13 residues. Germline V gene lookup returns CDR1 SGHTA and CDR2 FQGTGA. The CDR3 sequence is CASSPGLAGVLFF. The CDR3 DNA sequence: TGTGCCAGCAGCCCGGGACTAGCGGGGGTGCTGTTTTTT.

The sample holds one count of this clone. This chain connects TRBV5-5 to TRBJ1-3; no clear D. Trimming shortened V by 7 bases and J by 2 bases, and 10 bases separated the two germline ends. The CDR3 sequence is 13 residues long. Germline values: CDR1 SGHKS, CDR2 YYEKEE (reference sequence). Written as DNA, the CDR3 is TGTGCCAGCGGTCGACTAACTGGAAACACCATATATTTT. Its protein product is CASGRLTGNTIYF.

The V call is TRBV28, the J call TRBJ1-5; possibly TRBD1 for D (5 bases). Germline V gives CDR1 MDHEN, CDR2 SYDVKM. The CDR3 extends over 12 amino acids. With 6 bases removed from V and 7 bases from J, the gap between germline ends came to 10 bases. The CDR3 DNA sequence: TGTGCCAGCAGGGGGGGGATGCAGCCCCAGCATTTT. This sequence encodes CASRGGMQPQHF.

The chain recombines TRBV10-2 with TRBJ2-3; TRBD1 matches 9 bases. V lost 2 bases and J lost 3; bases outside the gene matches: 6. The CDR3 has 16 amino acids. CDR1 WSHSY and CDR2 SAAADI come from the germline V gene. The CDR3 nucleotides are TGCGCCAGCAGTGAGGGTGACAGGGGGAAAACAGATACGCAGTATTTT. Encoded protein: CASSEGDRGKTDTQYF.

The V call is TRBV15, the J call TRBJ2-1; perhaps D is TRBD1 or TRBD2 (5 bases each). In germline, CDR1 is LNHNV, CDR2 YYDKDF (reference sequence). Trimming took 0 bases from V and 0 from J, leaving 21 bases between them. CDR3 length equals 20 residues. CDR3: CATSRDEGWAGRSSYNEQFF. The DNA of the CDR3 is TGTGCCACCAGCAGAGATGAAGGCTGGGCAGGGAGAAGCTCCTACAATGAGCAGTTCTTC. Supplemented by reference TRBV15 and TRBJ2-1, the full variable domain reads DAMVIQNPRYQVTQFGKPVTLSCSQTLNHNVMYWYQQKSSQAPKLLFHYYDKDFNNEADTPDNFQSRRPNTSFCFLDIRSPGLGDTAMYLCATSRDEGWAGRSSYNEQFFGPGTRLTVL.

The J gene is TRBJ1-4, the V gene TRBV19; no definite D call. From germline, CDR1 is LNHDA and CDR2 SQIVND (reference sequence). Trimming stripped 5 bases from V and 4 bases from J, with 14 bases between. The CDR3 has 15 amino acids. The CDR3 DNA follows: TGTGCCAGTAGTCCCCGGGCCTCTTTTAATGAAAAACTGTTTTTT. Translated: CASSPRASFNEKLFF. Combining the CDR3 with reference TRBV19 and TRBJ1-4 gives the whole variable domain DGGITQSPKYLFRKEGQNVTLSCEQNLNHDAMYWYRQDPGQGLRLIYYSQIVNDFQKGDIAEGYSVSREKKESFPLTVTSAQKNPTAFYLCASSPRASFNEKLFFGSGTQLSVL.

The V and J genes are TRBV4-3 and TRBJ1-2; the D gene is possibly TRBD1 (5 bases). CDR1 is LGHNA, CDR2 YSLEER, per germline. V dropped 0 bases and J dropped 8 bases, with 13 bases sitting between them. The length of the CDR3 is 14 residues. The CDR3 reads CASSQDVGDRGYTF. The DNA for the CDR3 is TGCGCCAGCAGCCAAGATGTAGGGGACCGGGGCTACACCTTC.

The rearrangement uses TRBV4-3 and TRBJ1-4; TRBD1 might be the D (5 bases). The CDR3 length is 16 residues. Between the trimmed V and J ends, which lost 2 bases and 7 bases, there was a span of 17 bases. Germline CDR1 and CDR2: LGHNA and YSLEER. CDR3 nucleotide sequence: TGCGCCAGCAGCCAAAAATTCGGGGGGTCGACTGAAAAACTGTTTTTT. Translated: CASSQKFGGSTEKLFF.

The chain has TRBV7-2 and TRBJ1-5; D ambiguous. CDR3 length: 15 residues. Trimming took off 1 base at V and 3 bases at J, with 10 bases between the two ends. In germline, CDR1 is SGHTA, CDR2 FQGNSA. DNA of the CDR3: TGTGCCAGCAGCTTAGGCGGCCAACTCAATCAGCCCCAGCATTTT. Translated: CASSLGGQLNQPQHF. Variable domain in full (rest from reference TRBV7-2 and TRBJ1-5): GAGVSQSPSNKVTEKGKDVELRCDPISGHTALYWYRQSLGQGLEFLIYFQGNSAPDKSGLPSDRFSAERTGGSVSTLTIQRTQQEDSAVYLCASSLGGQLNQPQHFGDGTRLSIL.

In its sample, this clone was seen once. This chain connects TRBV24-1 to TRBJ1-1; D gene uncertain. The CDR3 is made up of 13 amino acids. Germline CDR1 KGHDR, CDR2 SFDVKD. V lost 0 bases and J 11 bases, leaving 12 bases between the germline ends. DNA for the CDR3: TGTGCCACCAGTGATTTGGGAGCCCGTGGGGCTTTCTTT. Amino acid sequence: CATSDLGARGAFF.

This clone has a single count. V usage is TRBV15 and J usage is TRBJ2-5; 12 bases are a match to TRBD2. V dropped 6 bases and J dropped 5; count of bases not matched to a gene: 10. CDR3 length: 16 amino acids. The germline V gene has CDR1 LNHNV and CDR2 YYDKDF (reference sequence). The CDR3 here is CATSPGTSGRVETQYF. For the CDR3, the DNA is TGTGCCACCAGTCCCGGGACTAGCGGGCGGGTTGAGACCCAGTACTTC.

The CDR3 sequence: CASSEQGRAFF. CDR3 coding DNA: TGTGCCAGCAGTGAACAGGGTCGGGCTTTCTTT. The chain joins TRBV2 to TRBJ1-1; D is perhaps TRBD1 (5 bases). V lost 2 bases and J 11 bases, leaving 9 bases between the germline ends. Germline V gene lookup returns CDR1 SNHLY and CDR2 FYNNEI. The CDR3 runs to 11 residues.

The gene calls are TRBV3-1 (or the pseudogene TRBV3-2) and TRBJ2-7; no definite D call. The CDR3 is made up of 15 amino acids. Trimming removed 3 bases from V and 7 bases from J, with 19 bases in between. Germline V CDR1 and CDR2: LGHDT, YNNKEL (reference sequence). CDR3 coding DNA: TGTGCCAGCAGCCATCGTAGTACGATCATCTCGGAGCAGTACTTC. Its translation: CASSHRSTIISEQYF.

In nucleotides, the CDR3 is TGTGCCAGTAGCCCCGGGACAAAAGGAATTCTCCTGTTTTTT. Translating it yields CASSPGTKGILLFF. This chain uses TRBV19 with TRBJ1-4; D perhaps matches TRBD1 (6 bases). Germline V gene lookup returns CDR1 LNHDA and CDR2 SQIVND (reference sequence). Trimming cost V 6 bases and J 14 bases, with 22 bases left between them. There are 14 residues in the CDR3. The full variable domain, in which reference TRBV19 and TRBJ1-4 provide the parts outside the CDR3, is DGGITQSPKYLFRKEGQNVTLSCEQNLNHDAMYWYRQDPGQGLRLIYYSQIVNDFQKGDIAEGYSVSREKKESFPLTVTSAQKNPTAFYLCASSPGTKGILLFFGSGTQLSVL.